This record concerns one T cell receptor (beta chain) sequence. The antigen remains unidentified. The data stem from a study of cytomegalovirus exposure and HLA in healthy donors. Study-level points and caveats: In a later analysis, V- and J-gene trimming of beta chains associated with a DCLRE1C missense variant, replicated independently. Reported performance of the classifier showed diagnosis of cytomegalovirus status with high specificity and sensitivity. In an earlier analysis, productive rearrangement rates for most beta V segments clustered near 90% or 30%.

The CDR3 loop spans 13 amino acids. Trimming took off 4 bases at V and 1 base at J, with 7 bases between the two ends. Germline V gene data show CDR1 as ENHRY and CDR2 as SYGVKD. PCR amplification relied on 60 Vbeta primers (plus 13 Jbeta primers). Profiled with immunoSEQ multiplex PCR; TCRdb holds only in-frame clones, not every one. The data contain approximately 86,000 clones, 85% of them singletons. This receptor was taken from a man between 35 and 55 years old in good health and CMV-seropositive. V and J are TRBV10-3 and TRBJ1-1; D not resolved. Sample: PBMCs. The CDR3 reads CAISGQTNTEAFF. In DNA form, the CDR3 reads TGTGCCATCAGTGGACAAACGAACACTGAAGCTTTCTTT.